The 28 T cell receptor beta chains listed next were all sequenced from one sample in a study of blood T cell repertoires in COVID-19. Measured with immunoSEQ multiplex PCR; TCRdb has only the in-frame clones, and not every one. The sample holds approximately 350,000 clones; about nine tenths are singletons and the top ten take around 6.6%. Sequencing was performed on peripheral blood. The source of these receptors is a woman in her 70s with COVID-19, enrolled during active disease.

This sequence joins TRBV6-5 and TRBJ1-6, with D possibly matching TRBD1 (5 bases). The ends were cut back, 6 bases at V and 10 bases at J, with 10 bases in the middle. CDR1 and CDR2 from the germline V gene are MNHEY and SVGAGI. This CDR3 is 12 amino acids long. CDR3 DNA: TGTGCCAGCAGAGAGACAGTCTCACCCCTCCACTTT. This translates into CASRETVSPLHF.

This rearrangement joins TRBV2 to TRBJ1-5, with D maybe TRBD1 (5 bases). The V end lost 5 bases, the J end lost 2 bases, and 10 bases lay between the germline ends. Germline CDR1 is SNHLY and CDR2 is FYNNEI. This CDR3 has 14 residues. The CDR3 sequence: CASSPGHGNQPQHF. The CDR3 nucleotides read TGTGCCAGCAGTCCTGGACACGGCAATCAGCCCCAGCATTTT.

This clone showed up just once. V gene TRBV5-1 combines with J gene TRBJ1-1, with D maybe TRBD1 (6 bases). This CDR3 has 15 amino acids. The germline V and J ends were trimmed by 5 bases and 1 base, with 15 bases remaining between them. Germline CDR1 is SGHRS and CDR2 is YFSETQ. The CDR3 DNA follows: TGCGCCAGCAGACCACAGGGTTTAAGGAACACTGAAGCTTTCTTT. This encodes CASRPQGLRNTEAFF.

The gene calls are TRBV11-2 and TRBJ2-5; D is undetermined. The germline V and J ends were trimmed by 4 bases and 0 bases, with 9 bases remaining between them. The CDR3 runs 14 residues. Germline V gene sequence: CDR1 SGHAT, CDR2 FQNNGV. CDR3 bases: TGTGCCAGCAGCTCCCTTACTAACCAAGAGACCCAGTACTTC. It translates to CASSSLTNQETQYF.

The chain links TRBV5-6 to TRBJ2-1; 7 nucleotides agree with TRBD1. This CDR3 is built from 13 residues. Looked up from germline, CDR1 is SGHDT and CDR2 is YYEEEE. With V trimmed by 8 bases and J by 8 bases, 10 bases remained unmatched. DNA of the CDR3: TGTGCCAGTAGGGCCGAGGGGGCGCATGAGCAGTTCTTC. This translates into CASRAEGAHEQFF.

The V and J genes are TRBV5-1 and TRBJ1-4, with unresolved D. V lost 3 bases, J lost 1 base, and 10 bases lay in between. In germline, CDR1 is SGHRS, CDR2 YFSETQ. This CDR3 contains 15 residues. The CDR3 protein is CASSSVGVTNEKLFF. In nucleotides, the CDR3 is TGCGCCAGCAGCTCGGTCGGGGTAACTAATGAAAAACTGTTTTTT.

The gene calls are TRBV29-1 and TRBJ1-2, with D perhaps TRBD1 (5 bases). The germline CDR1 and CDR2 sequences are SQVTM and ANQGSEA. CDR3 size: 12 residues. V gave up 5 bases and J gave up 5 bases, with 12 bases separating them. The CDR3 loop is CSVPGDGYGYTF. The CDR3 nucleotides read TGCAGCGTTCCGGGGGACGGATATGGCTACACCTTC.

V gene TRBV6-5 combines with J gene TRBJ1-2; 8 bases match TRBD1. CDR1 and CDR2 from the germline V gene are MNHEY and SVGAGI. Trimming at V came to 8 bases and at J to 7 bases, leaving 9 bases not matched to a gene. The CDR3 has 13 amino acids. The CDR3 spells CASRTGFRFGYTF. The DNA of the CDR3 is TGTGCCAGCCGGACAGGGTTTCGGTTTGGCTACACCTTC.

The chain recombines TRBV5-4 with TRBJ2-1; 7 bases map to TRBD1. Germline V CDR1 and CDR2: SGHNT, YYREEE (reference sequence). The trim removed 2 bases at V and 4 bases at J, leaving 9 bases unmatched. The CDR3 loop spans 16 amino acids. The CDR3 reads CASSLRSGGLYNEQFF. As DNA, the CDR3 is TGTGCCAGCAGCTTACGGTCAGGGGGATTATACAATGAGCAGTTCTTC.

This chain connects TRBV7-6 to TRBJ2-1; D not resolved. This CDR3 region has 12 residues. V lost 5 bases and J 10 bases, leaving 12 bases between the germline ends. The germline gives CDR1 SGHVS, CDR2 FNYEAQ. DNA for the CDR3: TGTGCCAGCAGCCCAGTGGCAGGAGAGCAGTTCTTC. Its translation is CASSPVAGEQFF. Complete variable domain (other parts from reference TRBV7-6 and TRBJ2-1): GAGVSQSPRYKVTKRGQDVALRCDPISGHVSLYWYRQALGQGPEFLTYFNYEAQQDKSGLPNDRFSAERPEGSISTLTIQRTEQRDSAMYRCASSPVAGEQFFGPGTRLTVL.

The J gene is TRBJ2-7, the V gene TRBV28, with 8 positions matching TRBD2. The V gene end was trimmed by 2 bases and the J gene end by 2 bases; junction bases not matched to a gene: 5. Per the germline V gene, CDR1 is MDHEN and CDR2 is SYDVKM. The CDR3 runs to 15 residues. The CDR3 protein is CASSLPGGAAYEQYF. CDR3 nucleotide sequence: TGTGCCAGCAGTTTACCCGGGGGGGCGGCCTACGAGCAGTACTTC.

This clone has just one count. The chain employs TRBV7-2 and TRBJ1-5, with 7 nucleotides matching TRBD1. Germline V gives CDR1 SGHTA, CDR2 FQGNSA. This CDR3 contains 14 residues. Trimming at V came to 5 bases and at J to 4 bases, leaving 5 bases not matched to a gene. The CDR3 region is CASSPPGGNQPQHF. The CDR3 DNA reads as TGTGCCAGCAGCCCGCCAGGGGGAAATCAGCCCCAGCATTTT.

V usage is TRBV9 and J usage is TRBJ1-4, with no clear D. The V gene lost 0 bases and the J gene lost 5 bases, with 11 bases spanning the gap. Germline CDR1 is SGDLS and CDR2 is YYNGEE. CDR3 length: 15 residues. DNA for the CDR3: TGTGCCAGCAGCGTAGAGTTAGGAGTAAATGAAAAACTGTTTTTT. It codes for CASSVELGVNEKLFF.

The genes are TRBV18 and TRBJ2-5; the D is unclear. V lost 6 bases and J 1 base, leaving 12 bases between the germline ends. Germline V CDR1 and CDR2: KGHSH, LQKENI. CDR3 length: 14 amino acids. The CDR3 is CASSLSGSQETQYF. The CDR3 nucleotides read TGTGCCAGCTCCCTCTCGGGTAGCCAAGAGACCCAGTACTTC.

The chain links TRBV28 to TRBJ2-5; 7 nucleotides agree with TRBD2. Germline CDR1 MDHEN, CDR2 SYDVKM. The CDR3 contains 13 residues. V shed 5 bases, J shed 5 bases, and the junction held 5 bases outside the gene matches. The chain's CDR3 is CASSPGLGETQYF. In nucleotides, the CDR3 is TGTGCCAGCAGTCCCGGACTAGGGGAGACCCAGTACTTC.

This chain joins TRBV5-4 and TRBJ2-4; TRBD2 might be the D (5 bases). V was clipped by 0 bases and J by 0 bases, with 13 bases between them. Germline CDR1 is SGHNT and CDR2 is YYREEE (reference sequence). The CDR3 sequence is 17 residues long. The CDR3 spells CASSLVSYGLAKNIQYF. The CDR3 region has the DNA TGTGCCAGCAGCTTGGTATCGTACGGACTAGCCAAAAACATTCAGTACTTC.

This clone was counted between two and nine times. The chain recombines TRBV7-9 with TRBJ1-6; D perhaps matches TRBD1 (5 bases). V lost 5 bases and J 9 bases, leaving 14 bases between the germline ends. In germline, CDR1 is SEHNR, CDR2 FQNEAQ (reference sequence). This CDR3 comprises 14 residues. CDR3 loop: CASSADRTVSPLHF. DNA for the CDR3: TGTGCCAGCAGCGCTGACAGAACGGTTTCACCCCTCCACTTT.

The chain combines TRBV5-1 with TRBJ2-7; the match to TRBD2 covers 8 bases. The CDR3 spans 15 residues. Germline V gene lookup returns CDR1 SGHRS and CDR2 YFSETQ. The V segment lost 2 bases and the J segment 3 bases; nucleotides outside the gene matches: 7. CDR3 nucleotides: TGCGCCAGCAGCTTTACGTCCGGGGGGGACTACGAGCAGTACTTC. Translating it yields CASSFTSGGDYEQYF.

The J gene is TRBJ2-1, the V gene TRBV5-1; D is unclear. CDR1 SGHRS and CDR2 YFSETQ come from the germline V gene. The germline V and J ends were trimmed by 9 bases and 1 base, with 11 bases remaining between them. This CDR3 is 13 amino acids long. The CDR3 DNA reads TGCGCCACCCGCCCGGGTTCCTACAATGAGCAGTTCTTC. This codes for CATRPGSYNEQFF. The whole variable domain, remainder taken from reference TRBV5-1 and TRBJ2-1, is KAGVTQTPRYLIKTRGQQVTLSCSPISGHRSVSWYQQTPGQGLQFLFEYFSETQRNKGNFPGRFSGRQFSNSRSEMNVSTLELGDSALYLCATRPGSYNEQFFGPGTRLTVL.

V is TRBV9 and J is TRBJ1-3; D is ambiguous. CDR3 length: 17 residues. Germline values: CDR1 SGDLS, CDR2 YYNGEE. V lost 0 bases and J 0 bases, leaving 13 bases between the germline ends. The CDR3 protein is CASSVEEGSHSGNTIYF. The DNA for the CDR3 is TGTGCCAGCAGCGTAGAAGAGGGCAGCCACTCTGGAAACACCATATATTTT.

CDR3 coding DNA: TGTGCCAGCAGTTACGGTCAGGAAGCTTTCTTT. Translating it yields CASSYGQEAFF. The chain uses TRBV6-6 and TRBJ1-1, with D unclear. The CDR3 is 11 amino acids. The germline V gene encodes CDR1 MNHNY and CDR2 SVGAGI (reference sequence). Deletions cut 2 bases from V and 8 bases from J, with 6 bases between.

The chain employs TRBV28 and TRBJ1-4; TRBD1 aligns across 10 bases. Germline V lookup: CDR1 MDHEN, CDR2 SYDVKM. The V gene end was trimmed by 7 bases and the J gene end by 8 bases; junction bases not matched to a gene: 7. This CDR3 contains 14 residues. CDR3 sequence: CASTGQGVGEKLFF. Here the CDR3 DNA reads TGTGCCAGCACAGGACAGGGGGTCGGGGAAAAACTGTTTTTT.

This chain joins TRBV24-1 and TRBJ1-2; a weak D match, TRBD1 (5 bases). Germline CDR1 KGHDR, CDR2 SFDVKD. Deletions cut 1 base from V and 7 bases from J, with 6 bases between. The CDR3 runs to 12 residues. CDR3 in amino acids: CATSDFGGGYTF. The CDR3, as DNA: TGTGCCACCAGTGATTTCGGGGGTGGCTACACCTTC.

The rearrangement joins TRBV7-3 to TRBJ2-1; the D gene is possibly TRBD2 (6 bases). The CDR3 spans 17 residues. V was cut by 1 base and J by 5 bases, with 18 bases left in between. CDR1 and CDR2 (germline): SGHTA, FQGTGA. CDR3 bases: TGTGCCAGCAGCTTAAGGGAGTGGCGGGGCAGGGACAATGAGCAGTTCTTC. Translated, it gives CASSLREWRGRDNEQFF.

The chain uses TRBV6-5 and TRBJ1-5; possibly TRBD1 for D (5 bases). Trimming took 7 bases from V and 7 from J, leaving 14 bases between them. Germline V gives CDR1 MNHEY, CDR2 SVGAGI. This CDR3 contains 13 residues. The CDR3 reads CASTRGLVQPQHF. The CDR3 region has the DNA TGTGCCAGCACGCGGGGCTTAGTCCAGCCCCAGCATTTT.

The chain carries TRBV6-5 and TRBJ1-1; D is possibly TRBD1 (5 bases). Between the trimmed V and J ends, which lost 2 bases and 4 bases, there was a span of 14 bases. The CDR3 consists of 15 residues. Germline CDR1 MNHEY, CDR2 SVGAGI. The CDR3 spells CASSYAGGGITEAFF. The CDR3 DNA sequence: TGTGCCAGCAGTTACGCCGGGGGAGGAATCACTGAAGCTTTCTTT.

Comments on this clone: Compared with germline, one end of the junction differs, possibly owing to a read error. In DNA form, the CDR3 reads TGTGCCAGCAGCTTAGTGCAGGGGAGTACCGGAGAGCTGTTTTTT. Its protein is CASSLVQGSTGELFF. V usage is TRBV7-2 and J usage is TRBJ2-2, with a weak D call TRBD1 (6 bases). This CDR3 region has 15 residues. CDR1 and CDR2 (germline): SGHTA, FQGNSA. Filled out from reference TRBV7-2 and TRBJ2-2, the complete variable domain reads GAGVSQSPSNKVTEKGKDVELRCDPISGHTALYWYRQSLGQGLEFLIYFQGNSAPDKSGLPSDRFSAERTGGSVSTLTIQRTQQEDSAVYLCASSLVQGSTGELFFGEGSRLTVL.

This clone was detected only once. V and J are TRBV11-2 and TRBJ1-3; a weak D match, TRBD1 (5 bases). V lost 5 bases to trimming and J lost 0 bases, with 17 bases between them. CDR1 is SGHAT, CDR2 FQNNGV, per germline. The CDR3 is made up of 17 amino acids. In DNA form, the CDR3 reads TGTGCCAGCAGCAACCCGACGACAGAGAGCTCTGGAAACACCATATATTTT. Amino acids: CASSNPTTESSGNTIYF.